This TCR beta chain originates from a study of blood T cell repertoires in COVID-19. CDR1 and CDR2 (germline): SEHNR, FQNEAQ (reference sequence). This CDR3 contains 15 residues. J gave up 3 bases and V 5 bases, and 8 bases lay outside the gene matches. Produced via immunoSEQ multiplex PCR; TCRdb's table is partial and in-frame only. The sample has under 350,000 clones; around 90% are singletons. The chain carries TRBV7-9 and TRBJ2-7, with 9 positions matching TRBD1. This clonotype originated in a woman aged 30 to 39 with COVID-19, enrolled during active disease. The sequenced sample was peripheral blood. CDR3 residues: CASSPRTGVLYEQYF. For the CDR3, the DNA is TGTGCCAGCAGCCCCCGGACAGGGGTCCTCTACGAGCAGTACTTC.